The 9 T cell receptor beta chains below come from one sample, sequenced in a study of T cell responses to AZD1222 COVID-19 vaccine. The data were produced by immunoSEQ multiplex PCR, yet TCRdb's version contains in-frame clones alone and is incomplete. The top ten hold approximately 1.6% of the sample, which has roughly 140,000 clones, around 90% seen once. The sequenced sample was peripheral blood, obtained 28 days after the second AZD1222 dose. Receptors were obtained from an adult who received the AZD1222 COVID-19 vaccine.

The chain combines TRBV9 with TRBJ1-2; weak D call: TRBD1 (5 bases). V dropped 2 bases and J dropped 4 bases, with 12 bases sitting between them. CDR3 length equals 14 residues. Per germline, CDR1 SGDLS and CDR2 YYNGEE. This CDR3 reads CASSVTDRSYGYTF. The CDR3 DNA is TGTGCCAGCAGCGTTACCGACAGATCCTATGGCTACACCTTC.

This clone was picked up one time. V and J are TRBV6-2 or TRBV6-3 and TRBJ1-2; D is possibly TRBD1 (6 bases). The CDR3 has 17 residues. The germline V and J ends were trimmed by 0 bases and 8 bases, with 22 bases remaining between them. Germline-derived CDR1 and CDR2 are MNHEY and SVGEGT. CDR3 in DNA: TGTGCCAGCAGTTACTCGAGCGTGGACAGAGCCGCTGGGGGCTACACCTTC. Amino acids: CASSYSSVDRAAGGYTF.

This chain uses TRBV29-1 with TRBJ1-4; 9 nucleotides match TRBD1. The CDR3 has 13 residues. The germline CDR1 and CDR2 sequences are SQVTM and ANQGSEA. Trimming cost V 5 bases and J 8 bases; bases outside gene matches: 6. The CDR3 nucleotides read TGCAGCGTTTCACAGGGGGCTGGGGAAAAACTGTTTTTT. This sequence encodes CSVSQGAGEKLFF.

With regard to this clone: This CDR3 is also generated by other DNA sequences in the sample. The genes are TRBV5-1 and TRBJ1-6; TRBD1 agrees at 7 bases. The V and J ends lost 2 bases and 7 bases, in that order; junction bases with no gene match: 3. Germline CDR1 SGHRS, CDR2 YFSETQ. This CDR3 spans 14 amino acids. In DNA form, the CDR3 reads TGCGCCAGCAGCTTCGGACAGGAGAATTCACCCCTCCACTTT. Translating it yields CASSFGQENSPLHF.

The chain links TRBV27 to TRBJ2-7, with 9 bases identical to TRBD1. CDR1 is MNHEY, CDR2 SMNVEV, per germline (reference sequence). V trimming: 0 bases; J trimming: 0 bases; junction bases outside the gene matches: 12. CDR3 length: 19 residues. CDR3 nucleotides: TGTGCCAGCAGTTTATCGGGCGTTTACGGGACAGGGTACTCCTACGAGCAGTACTTC. The encoded protein is CASSLSGVYGTGYSYEQYF.

The chain uses TRBV10-1 and TRBJ1-6; the D is unclear. Per germline, CDR1 WNHNN and CDR2 SYGVQD (reference sequence). Trimming removed 2 bases at V and 10 bases at J, with 12 bases between. The CDR3 totals 14 residues. The CDR3 nucleotides read TGCGCCAGCAGTGAGAACCTAACCAGGTCACCCCTCCACTTT. It translates to CASSENLTRSPLHF.

The V gene is TRBV27, the J gene TRBJ2-2; a weak D match, TRBD2 (5 bases). The germline V and J ends were trimmed by 5 bases and 2 bases, with 18 bases remaining between them. The CDR3 spans 17 residues. CDR1 is MNHEY and CDR2 is SMNVEV in the germline V gene (reference sequence). The DNA of the CDR3 is TGTGCCAGCAGTCCCAGCTTGCGGGCCTCTAACACCGGGGAGCTGTTTTTT. Translated, it gives CASSPSLRASNTGELFF.

This chain joins TRBV18 and TRBJ2-3; D call uncertain. This CDR3 contains 15 residues. Between the trimmed V and J ends, which lost 2 bases and 0 bases, there was a span of 9 bases. The V gene's germline CDR1 is KGHSH and CDR2 LQKENI. CDR3 loop: CASSPSQISTDTQYF. CDR3 coding DNA: TGTGCCAGCTCACCAAGCCAAATTAGCACAGATACGCAGTATTTT.

This chain uses TRBV19 with TRBJ2-1; 8 bases map to TRBD1. The trim removed 4 bases at V and 5 bases at J, leaving 4 bases unmatched. The CDR3 covers 14 residues. Germline values: CDR1 LNHDA, CDR2 SQIVND (reference sequence). CDR3 in DNA: TGTGCCAGTAGTACAGGGGGCAAGGACAATGAGCAGTTCTTC. Translating it yields CASSTGGKDNEQFF.